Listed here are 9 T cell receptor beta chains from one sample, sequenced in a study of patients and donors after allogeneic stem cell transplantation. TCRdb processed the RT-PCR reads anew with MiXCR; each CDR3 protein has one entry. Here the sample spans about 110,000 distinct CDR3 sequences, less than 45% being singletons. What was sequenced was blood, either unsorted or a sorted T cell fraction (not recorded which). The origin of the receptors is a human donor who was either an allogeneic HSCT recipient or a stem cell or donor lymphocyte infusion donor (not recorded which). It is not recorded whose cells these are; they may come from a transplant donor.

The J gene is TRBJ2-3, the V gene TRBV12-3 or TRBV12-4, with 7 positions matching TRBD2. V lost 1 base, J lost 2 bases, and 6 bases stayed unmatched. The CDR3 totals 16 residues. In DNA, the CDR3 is TGTGCCAGCAGTTTAGGAGGAGGGAGGGTCACAGATACGCAGTATTTT. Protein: CASSLGGGRVTDTQYF.

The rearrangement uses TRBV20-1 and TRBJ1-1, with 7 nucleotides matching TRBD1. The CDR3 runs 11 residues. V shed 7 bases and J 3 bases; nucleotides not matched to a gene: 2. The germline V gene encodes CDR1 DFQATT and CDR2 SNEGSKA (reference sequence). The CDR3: CSEGADTEAFF. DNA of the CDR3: TGCAGTGAGGGGGCGGACACTGAAGCTTTCTTT.

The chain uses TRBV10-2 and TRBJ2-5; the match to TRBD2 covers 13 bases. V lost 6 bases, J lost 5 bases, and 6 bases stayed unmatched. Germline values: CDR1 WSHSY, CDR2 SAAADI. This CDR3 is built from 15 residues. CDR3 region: CASSGLAGVVETQYF. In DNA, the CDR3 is TGCGCCAGCAGCGGACTAGCGGGAGTAGTGGAGACCCAGTACTTC.

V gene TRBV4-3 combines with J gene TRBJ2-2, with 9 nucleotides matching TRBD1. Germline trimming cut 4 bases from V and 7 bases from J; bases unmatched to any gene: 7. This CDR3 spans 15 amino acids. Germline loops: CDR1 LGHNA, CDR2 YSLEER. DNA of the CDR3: TGCGCCAGCAGCCCGAGGACAGGGGCCGGCGGGGAGCTGTTTTTT. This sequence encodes CASSPRTGAGGELFF.

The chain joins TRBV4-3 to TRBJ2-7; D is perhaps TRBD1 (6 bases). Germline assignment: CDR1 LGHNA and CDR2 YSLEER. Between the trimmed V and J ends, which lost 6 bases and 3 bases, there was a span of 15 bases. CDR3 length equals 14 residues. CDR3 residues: CASSSGTLGYEQYF. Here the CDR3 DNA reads TGCGCCAGCAGTTCCGGGACATTGGGCTACGAGCAGTACTTC.

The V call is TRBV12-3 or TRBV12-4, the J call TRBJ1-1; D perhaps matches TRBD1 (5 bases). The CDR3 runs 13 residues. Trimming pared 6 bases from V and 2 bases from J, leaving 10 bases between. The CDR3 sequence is CASRPTGNTEAFF. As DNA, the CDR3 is TGTGCCAGCAGACCCACAGGTAACACTGAAGCTTTCTTT.

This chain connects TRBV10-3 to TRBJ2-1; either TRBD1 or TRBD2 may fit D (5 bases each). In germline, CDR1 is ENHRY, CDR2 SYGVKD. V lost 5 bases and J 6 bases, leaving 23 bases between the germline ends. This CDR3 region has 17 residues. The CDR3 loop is CAISPSSGTVTSNEQFF. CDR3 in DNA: TGTGCCATCAGTCCTTCCTCCGGGACCGTCACTAGCAATGAGCAGTTCTTC.

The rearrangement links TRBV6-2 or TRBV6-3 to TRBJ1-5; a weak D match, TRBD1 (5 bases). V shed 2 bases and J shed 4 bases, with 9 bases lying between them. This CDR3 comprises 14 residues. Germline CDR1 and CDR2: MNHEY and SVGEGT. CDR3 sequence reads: CASSYVGGNQPQHF. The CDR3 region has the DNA TGTGCCAGCAGTTACGTCGGGGGAAATCAGCCCCAGCATTTT.

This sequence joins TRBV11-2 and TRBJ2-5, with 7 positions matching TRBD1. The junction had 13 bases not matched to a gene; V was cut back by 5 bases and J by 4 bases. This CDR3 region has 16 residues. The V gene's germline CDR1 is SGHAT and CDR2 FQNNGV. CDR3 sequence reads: CASSNTGVQGIETQYF. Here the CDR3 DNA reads TGTGCCAGCAGCAATACAGGGGTACAGGGGATAGAGACCCAGTACTTC.